This TCR beta chain is drawn from a study of a mutant IDH1 vaccine in newly diagnosed glioma (dated by TCRdb to 2020 to 2023). In terms of the full investigation: Vaccination began 4-6 weeks after radiotherapy alone, or alongside temozolomide cycles in the chemotherapy-containing groups. Of the approximately 30 treated patients, approximately 62% were male and around 40% were female, and a mean age of 40.4 years was recorded. Visit V12 was the week-35 safety follow-up and visit V13 was the week-47 end of study. Six visits were used for peripheral blood collection: V03 (baseline), V05, V07, V10, V12 and V13. Longitudinal TCRB deep sequencing was performed for about two dozen treated patients wherever samples were available for exploratory analyses. Prior to enrollment, standard therapy consisting of radiotherapy alone, temozolomide alone, or radiochemotherapy with temozolomide had been administered to patients, with the combination being received by most patients.

Summary of the overall study and its limitations: Pseudoprogression appeared unrelated to alterations in the top peripheral T cell clonotypes detected by TCRB sequencing. PBMC samples for TCRB deep sequencing were selected based on availability. The authors stated that sample limitations prevented analyses of patient blood samples from being reproduced. Immune responses induced by the vaccine were seen in 90% to 95% of patients across multiple MHC alleles.

This clone was counted once. The antigen this receptor binds is unknown. One base away there is no much larger clone; base qualities are not given. Library preparation employed the immunoSEQ multiplex PCR assay. The hsTCRB Kit was used according to the manufacturer's protocol to amplify rearranged TCR beta chain sequences. TCRB libraries were sequenced on an Illumina MiSeq. Regarding the original processing steps: The kit vendor's proprietary platform handled demultiplexing, trimming and gene mapping. TCRdb mirrors the immuneACCESS table, restricted to in-frame sequences. Some clones are absent from its copies; in checked studies, under half trace to an unresolved V gene, and the reason for the others is unknown. That table gives V, J and clone size, and the DNA gave D and trimming. Across this sample there are approximately 58,000 clones, with roughly four fifths seen only once. The top ten hold 3.8% of the sample.

The time point label, as the study defines it: week 47, end of study. Each vaccine dose, consisting of 300 ug of a 20-mer mutant IDH1 peptide in Montanide, was administered subcutaneously with topical imiquimod. Patients received eight vaccinations in weeks 1, 3, 5, 7, 11, 15, 19 and 23, corresponding to visits V03 through V10. Donors had newly diagnosed WHO grade 3 or 4 IDH1-mutant astrocytomas with loss of nuclear ATRX. The samples were drawn from NOA16, a multicentre, single-arm, open-label phase I trial in Germany that tested a mutant IDH1 peptide vaccine in humans for the first time. Genomic DNA for TCRB sequencing was extracted from EDTA blood using the DNeasy Blood and Tissue Kit. V is pared back by 2 bases and J by 3 bases, with 13 bases lying between the germline termini. The germline V gene yields MNHEY for CDR1 and SVGAGI for CDR2. CDR3 length: 16 amino acids, cysteine to phenylalanine. CDR3 DNA only is kept here, 48 bases in frame from base 1.

The sequence links TRBV6-5 to TRBJ2-2; TRBD2 might be the D gene, on 6 matching bases. The clonotype originates from a man aged 30 to 39 with glioma. This specimen consisted of PBMCs, obtained from a glioma patient whose treatment included an IDH1 peptide vaccine. The DNA is TGTGCCAGCAGTTACGTGAGGGCTAGCGACACCGGGGAGCTGTTTTTT. Translated, this is CASSYVRASDTGELFF.